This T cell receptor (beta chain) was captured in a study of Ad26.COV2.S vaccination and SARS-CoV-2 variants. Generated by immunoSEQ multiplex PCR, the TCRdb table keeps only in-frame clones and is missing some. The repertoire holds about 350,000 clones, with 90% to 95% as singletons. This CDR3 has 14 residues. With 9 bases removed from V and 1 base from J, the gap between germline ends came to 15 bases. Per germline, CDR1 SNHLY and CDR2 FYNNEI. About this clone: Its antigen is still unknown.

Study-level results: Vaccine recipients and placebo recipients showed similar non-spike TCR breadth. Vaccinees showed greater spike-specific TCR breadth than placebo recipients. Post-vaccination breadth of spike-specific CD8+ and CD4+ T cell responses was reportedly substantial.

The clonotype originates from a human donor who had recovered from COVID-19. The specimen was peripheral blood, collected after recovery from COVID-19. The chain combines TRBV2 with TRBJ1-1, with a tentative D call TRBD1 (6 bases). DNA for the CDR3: TGTGCCAGGGGGGCAGGTCCCAAGAACACTGAAGCTTTCTTT. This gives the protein CARGAGPKNTEAFF.